What follows are 3 T cell receptor beta chains derived from one specimen sequenced in a study of spatial heterogeneity in lung cancer. Time point of the sample: blood at routine non-recurrence follow-up after resection. Unsorted tumor, nontumor lung tissue or cryopreserved PBMC supplied the whole RNA. TCRdb itself ran the 5' RACE reads through MiXCR, one entry per CDR3 protein. The sample holds about 120,000 distinct CDR3 sequences, 12% seen once. Specimen: PBMCs, collected at follow-up. The origin of the receptors is a male donor with early-stage non-small cell lung cancer.

This clonotype was detected ten times or more. The rearrangement joins TRBV20-1 to TRBJ1-6; D unclear. Trimming stripped 0 bases from V and 13 bases from J, with 4 bases between. CDR3 length: 10 residues. The germline gives CDR1 DFQATT, CDR2 SNEGSKA (reference sequence). The CDR3 here is CSARDGPLHF. The CDR3 DNA sequence: TGCAGTGCTAGAGATGGGCCCCTCCACTTT.

The chain links TRBV20-1 to TRBJ1-1; D may be TRBD1 (5 bases). Germline CDR1 and CDR2: DFQATT and SNEGSKA (reference sequence). CDR3 length: 13 residues. CDR3 region: CAEKGQKNTEAFF. Here the CDR3 DNA reads TGCGCTGAAAAGGGGCAGAAGAACACTGAAGCTTTCTTT.

The chain couples TRBV5-1 to TRBJ1-1; D is uncertain. The CDR3 has 13 residues. CDR1 is SGHRS, CDR2 YFSETQ, per germline. The V and J ends lost 1 base and 4 bases respectively, with 8 bases between them. The chain's CDR3 is CASSLLTGTEAFF. CDR3 sequence (DNA): TGCGCCAGCAGCTTGTTGACGGGCACTGAAGCTTTCTTT.